The sequence of this TCR beta chain was determined in a study of cytomegalovirus exposure and HLA in healthy donors. Researchers ran the PCR with 60 Vbeta and 13 Jbeta primers. Profiled with immunoSEQ multiplex PCR; TCRdb holds only in-frame clones, not every one. The data include about 160,000 clones; the top ten clones carry roughly 1.3%. The TCR sequence derives from a woman in her sixties or seventies in good health and CMV-seronegative. Sequences were obtained from PBMCs.

CDR3 DNA: TGTGCCAGCAGTTACAGAGATAGGGGTTGGGATGAGCAGTTCTTC. It translates to CASSYRDRGWDEQFF. This chain uses TRBV6-5 with TRBJ2-1; a weak D match, TRBD1 (5 bases). V lost 2 bases to trimming and J lost 8 bases, with 16 bases between them. Germline values: CDR1 MNHEY, CDR2 SVGAGI. This CDR3 region has 15 residues.